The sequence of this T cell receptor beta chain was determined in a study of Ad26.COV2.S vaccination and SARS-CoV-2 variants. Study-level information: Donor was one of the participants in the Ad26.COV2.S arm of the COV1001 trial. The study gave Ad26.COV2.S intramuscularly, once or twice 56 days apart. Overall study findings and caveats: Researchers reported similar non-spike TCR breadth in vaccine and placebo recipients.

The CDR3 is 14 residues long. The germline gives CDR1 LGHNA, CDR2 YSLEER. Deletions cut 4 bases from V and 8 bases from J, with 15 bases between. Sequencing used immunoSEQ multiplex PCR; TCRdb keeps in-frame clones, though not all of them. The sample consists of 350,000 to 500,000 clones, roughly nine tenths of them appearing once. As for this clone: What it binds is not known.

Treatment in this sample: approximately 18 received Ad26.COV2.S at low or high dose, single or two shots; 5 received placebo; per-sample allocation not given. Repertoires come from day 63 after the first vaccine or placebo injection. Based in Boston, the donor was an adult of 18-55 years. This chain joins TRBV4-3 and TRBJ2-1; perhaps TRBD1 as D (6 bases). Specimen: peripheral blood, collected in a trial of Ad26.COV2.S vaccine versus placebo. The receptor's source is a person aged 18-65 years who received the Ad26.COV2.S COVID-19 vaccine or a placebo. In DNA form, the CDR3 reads TGCGCCAGCAGCCCGCAAGGTGGGGGCTATGAGCAGTTCTTC. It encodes CASSPQGGGYEQFF.